The 19 T cell receptor beta chains listed next were all sequenced from one sample in a study of cytomegalovirus exposure and HLA in healthy donors (dated by TCRdb to the late 2010s). Receptors were amplified or captured by the immunoSEQ multiplex PCR assay. The multiplex PCR relied on a mix of 60 forward primers for TCR Vbeta segments and 13 reverse primers for TCR Jbeta segments. TCRdb holds this immuneACCESS table with in-frame rearrangements only. Some clones are missing; in checked studies, unresolved V genes explain under half, and the rest has no known cause. In this sample the table shows around 130,000 clones, 65% to 75% of which occur a single time. The ten largest clones capture 5.5% to 7% of the sample. The material sequenced was PBMCs. These receptors were taken from a man aged 35 to 55 in good health and CMV-seropositive.

The chain has TRBV6-5 and TRBJ1-2; D not resolved. Trimming took 1 base from V and 3 from J, leaving 6 bases between them. CDR1 and CDR2 from the germline V gene are MNHEY and SVGAGI. CDR3 length: 13 residues. CDR3 in amino acids: CASSYLGDYGYTF. In DNA form, the CDR3 reads TGTGCCAGCAGTTACTTGGGAGACTATGGCTACACCTTC.

The chain carries TRBV7-6 and TRBJ2-1; 9 bases map to TRBD2. Germline values: CDR1 SGHVS, CDR2 FNYEAQ. V dropped 0 bases and J dropped 9; count of bases not matched to a gene: 9. This CDR3 spans 16 amino acids. In DNA, the CDR3 is TGTGCCAGCAGCTTAGCGTCGGCGGGAGGGGCCGTTGAGCAGTTCTTC. This gives the protein CASSLASAGGAVEQFF. Based on the CDR3 plus reference TRBV7-6 and TRBJ2-1, the full variable domain is GAGVSQSPRYKVTKRGQDVALRCDPISGHVSLYWYRQALGQGPEFLTYFNYEAQQDKSGLPNDRFSAERPEGSISTLTIQRTEQRDSAMYRCASSLASAGGAVEQFFGPGTRLTVL.

V gene TRBV7-9 combines with J gene TRBJ2-7; TRBD1 agrees at 10 bases. The germline V gene encodes CDR1 SEHNR and CDR2 FQNEAQ (reference sequence). The CDR3 is 16 amino acids. The J segment lost 6 bases and the V segment lost 4 bases, leaving 12 bases of the junction unmatched. This CDR3 reads CASSSRGGQGLREQYF. The DNA for the CDR3 is TGTGCCAGCAGCTCGAGAGGGGGACAGGGGCTTCGCGAGCAGTACTTC.

In its sample, this clone was seen a few times. The chain recombines TRBV7-6 with TRBJ2-6, with a weak D call TRBD2 (5 bases). V was cut by 8 bases and J by 0 bases, with 17 bases left in between. CDR3 length: 17 amino acids. The germline CDR1 and CDR2 sequences are SGHVS and FNYEAQ. The CDR3 region has the DNA TGTGCCAGCGGGCCTGTTGGAGGCCCCTCTGGGGCCAACGTCCTGACTTTC. Translation gives CASGPVGGPSGANVLTF.

This rearrangement joins TRBV2 to TRBJ2-1, with 13 bases lining up with TRBD2. The CDR3 runs to 17 residues. Germline values: CDR1 SNHLY, CDR2 FYNNEI. After removal of 6 bases from V and 7 bases from J, the junction contained 12 bases not matched to a gene. The CDR3 sequence is CASSLRTSGSNANEQFF. For the CDR3, the DNA is TGTGCCAGCAGCCTTCGGACTAGCGGGAGTAACGCAAATGAGCAGTTCTTC.

The chain is built from TRBV5-4 and TRBJ1-2; D gene uncertain. Trimming left V 3 bases short and J 4 bases short, with 13 bases between. CDR1 is SGHNT and CDR2 is YYREEE in the germline V gene (reference sequence). The CDR3 has 14 amino acids. CDR3 DNA sequence: TGTGCCAGCAGCTCCGCCCCGAGGAGCTATGGCTACACCTTC. This gives the protein CASSSAPRSYGYTF.

The chain has TRBV18 and TRBJ2-6; weak D call: TRBD1 (5 bases). The V and J ends lost 3 bases and 2 bases respectively, with 8 bases between them. Per germline, CDR1 KGHSH and CDR2 LQKENI. The length of the CDR3 is 15 residues. The DNA of the CDR3 is TGTGCCAGCTCACCCCCCAGGGCTGGGGCCAACGTCCTGACTTTC. This encodes CASSPPRAGANVLTF.

This CDR3 is CASSEAEGWGGYTF. The CDR3 nucleotides read TGTGCCAGCAGTGAAGCGGAGGGATGGGGTGGCTACACCTTC. This rearrangement joins TRBV6-1 to TRBJ1-2, with D unresolved. V was pared by 0 bases and J by 7 bases, with 12 bases between. Germline loops: CDR1 MNHNS, CDR2 SASEGT. The CDR3 consists of 14 residues.

In its sample, this clone was seen a few times. The chain is built from TRBV29-1 and TRBJ2-7, with D possibly matching TRBD1 (5 bases). The CDR3 runs to 13 residues. Germline assignment: CDR1 SQVTM and CDR2 ANQGSEA. The V gene lost 2 bases and the J gene lost 0 bases, with 8 bases spanning the gap. The DNA for the CDR3 is TGCAGCGTTGAAATACAGGACTCCTACGAGCAGTACTTC. Translated, it gives CSVEIQDSYEQYF.

The V gene is TRBV29-1, the J gene TRBJ2-3, with 11 nucleotides matching TRBD1. The CDR3 extends over 14 amino acids. Germline V gene data show CDR1 as SQVTM and CDR2 as ANQGSEA. V trimming: 4 bases; J trimming: 2 bases; junction bases outside the gene matches: 2. This CDR3 reads CSVGTGGVTDTQYF. For the CDR3, the DNA is TGCAGCGTTGGGACAGGGGGCGTCACAGATACGCAGTATTTT.

Concerning this clone: Other DNA variants within this sample encode the same CDR3. The genes are TRBV5-6 and TRBJ2-5; no clear D gene. The V gene's germline CDR1 is SGHDT and CDR2 YYEEEE. The CDR3 has 13 amino acids. V was trimmed by 0 bases and J by 1 base, leaving 4 bases between them. The CDR3 loop reads CASSLGSQETQYF. The CDR3 DNA follows: TGTGCCAGCAGCTTGGGCAGCCAAGAGACCCAGTACTTC.

The genes are TRBV27 and TRBJ1-6, with D unclear. V was trimmed by 3 bases and J by 14 bases, leaving 17 bases between them. Germline V lookup: CDR1 MNHEY, CDR2 SMNVEV (reference sequence). This CDR3 region has 14 residues. In DNA, the CDR3 is TGTGCCAGCAGTTTCGCGAATTCACACGGGGCCCTCCACTTT. This codes for CASSFANSHGALHF.

The chain carries TRBV25-1 and TRBJ1-2; 9 nucleotides agree with TRBD1. V lost 7 bases to trimming and J lost 5 bases; unmatched junction nucleotides: 5. The CDR3 runs 13 residues. Germline loops: CDR1 MGHDK, CDR2 SYGVNS. CDR3 in DNA: TGTGCCAGCATGACCGGGACAGGGTATGGCTACACCTTC. As protein: CASMTGTGYGYTF.

The chain links TRBV6-1 to TRBJ2-2, with D possibly TRBD2 on 5 matching bases. CDR3 length: 16 amino acids. Germline CDR1 is MNHNS and CDR2 is SASEGT. V lost 4 bases, J lost 4 bases, and 16 bases lay in between. The CDR3 spells CASSAGSSRATGELFF. The CDR3 nucleotides read TGTGCCAGCAGTGCGGGGTCTAGTCGTGCCACCGGGGAGCTGTTTTTT.

The chain recombines TRBV5-1 with TRBJ1-6; 7 bases agree with TRBD1. V lost 9 bases to trimming and J lost 2 bases; unmatched junction nucleotides: 5. Per the germline V gene, CDR1 is SGHRS and CDR2 is YFSETQ. This CDR3 has 14 amino acids. CDR3: CATRQGTYNSPLHF. DNA for the CDR3: TGCGCCACCCGACAGGGCACCTATAATTCACCCCTCCACTTT.

This clone has more than one count but fewer than ten. This chain uses TRBV30 with TRBJ2-5; 7 bases match TRBD2. The length of the CDR3 is 14 residues. Per the germline V gene, CDR1 is GTSNPN and CDR2 is SVGIG (reference sequence). Trimming removed 3 bases from V and 5 bases from J; junction bases left unmatched: 9. CDR3 nucleotide sequence: TGTGCCTGGAGGGCGACTGGGCGGGGGGAGACCCAGTACTTC. This sequence encodes CAWRATGRGETQYF.

This clone was seen just once. The chain employs TRBV28 and TRBJ2-7, with D hard to call. V lost 6 bases and J lost 3, with 12 bases in between. This CDR3 is 13 amino acids long. Germline CDR1 is MDHEN and CDR2 is SYDVKM. The CDR3, as DNA: TGTGCCAGCAGGTATAGTGGAGACTACGAGCAGTACTTC. Residues: CASRYSGDYEQYF.

The chain carries TRBV5-1 and TRBJ2-7; 10 positions match TRBD1. CDR1 and CDR2 from the germline V gene are SGHRS and YFSETQ. V gave up 4 bases and J gave up 6 bases; unmatched junction bases: 13. This CDR3 comprises 16 residues. As DNA, the CDR3 is TGCGCCAGCAGCCCGGACGGGACAGGGGCCGCCCGCGAGCAGTACTTC. Encoded protein: CASSPDGTGAAREQYF. Using reference TRBV5-1 and TRBJ2-7 for the parts outside the CDR3, the full variable domain is KAGVTQTPRYLIKTRGQQVTLSCSPISGHRSVSWYQQTPGQGLQFLFEYFSETQRNKGNFPGRFSGRQFSNSRSEMNVSTLELGDSALYLCASSPDGTGAAREQYFGPGTRLTVT.

This clone came up once. J is TRBJ1-5 and V is TRBV6-5, with D maybe TRBD1 (6 bases). V was trimmed by 5 bases and J by 6 bases, leaving 14 bases between them. The CDR3 is 14 residues long. Germline V gives CDR1 MNHEY, CDR2 SVGAGI. In nucleotides, the CDR3 is TGTGCCAGCAGTGGGGCAGGGGCGGCTCAGCCCCAGCATTTT. It is translated as CASSGAGAAQPQHF.